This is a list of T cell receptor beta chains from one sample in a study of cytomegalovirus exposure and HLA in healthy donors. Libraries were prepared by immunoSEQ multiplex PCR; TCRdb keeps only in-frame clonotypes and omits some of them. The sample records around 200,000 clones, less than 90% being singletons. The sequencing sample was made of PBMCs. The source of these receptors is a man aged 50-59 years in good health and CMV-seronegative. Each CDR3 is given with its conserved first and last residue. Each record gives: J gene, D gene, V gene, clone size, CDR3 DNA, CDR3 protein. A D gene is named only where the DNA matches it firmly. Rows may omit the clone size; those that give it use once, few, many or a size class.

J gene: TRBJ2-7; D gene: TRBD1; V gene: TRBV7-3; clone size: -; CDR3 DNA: TGTGCCAGCAGCTTAAACGCCGGACAGGGGGCTTTCGAGCAGTACTTC; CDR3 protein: CASSLNAGQGAFEQYF
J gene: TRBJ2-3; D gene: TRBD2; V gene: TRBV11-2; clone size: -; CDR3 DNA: TGTGCCAGCAGTTATGGGACTAGCGGAGATACGCAGTATTTT; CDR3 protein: CASSYGTSGDTQYF
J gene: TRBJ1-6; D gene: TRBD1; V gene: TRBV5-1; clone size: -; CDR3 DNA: TGCGCCAGCAGCTTGGAGGGGGCGAGGTATTCACCCCTCCACTTT; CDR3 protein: CASSLEGARYSPLHF
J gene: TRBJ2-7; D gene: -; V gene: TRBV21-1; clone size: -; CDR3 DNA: TGTGCCAGCAGGGGAGGGAAGGTCCACGAGCAGTACTTC; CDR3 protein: CASRGGKVHEQYF
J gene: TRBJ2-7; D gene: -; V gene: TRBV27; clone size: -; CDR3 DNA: TGTGCCAGCAGTTTACGGCGGACAGGGTTGAGGACTAGCGTCCCCTACGAGCAGTACTTC; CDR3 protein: CASSLRRTGLRTSVPYEQYF
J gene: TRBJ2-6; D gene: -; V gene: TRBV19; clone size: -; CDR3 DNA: TGTGCCAGTAGTATACGAGAAGCTGGGGCCAACGTCCTGACTTTC; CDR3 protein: CASSIREAGANVLTF
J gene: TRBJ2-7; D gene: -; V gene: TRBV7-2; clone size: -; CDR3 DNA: TGTGCCAGCAGCCGACAAGTCCCGGCGCTTCAGTACTTC; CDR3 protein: CASSRQVPALQYF
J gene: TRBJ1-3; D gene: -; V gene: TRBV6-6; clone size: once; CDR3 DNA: TGTGCCAGCAGTTACTCCCGAGACTTAGCTGGAAACACCATATATTTT; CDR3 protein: CASSYSRDLAGNTIYF
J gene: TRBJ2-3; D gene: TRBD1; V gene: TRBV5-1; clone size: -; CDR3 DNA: TGCGCCAGCAGCGGGAGCGTCAGGGGGCGGCGCACAGATACGCAGTATTTT; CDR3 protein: CASSGSVRGRRTDTQYF
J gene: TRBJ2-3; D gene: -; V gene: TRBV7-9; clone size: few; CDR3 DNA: TGTGCCAGCAGCCACAACAGTGCAGATACGCAGTATTTT; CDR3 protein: CASSHNSADTQYF
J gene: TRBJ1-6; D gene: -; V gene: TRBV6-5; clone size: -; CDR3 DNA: TGTGCCAGCAGTTACCCAGGGAATTCACCCCTCCACTTT; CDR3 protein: CASSYPGNSPLHF
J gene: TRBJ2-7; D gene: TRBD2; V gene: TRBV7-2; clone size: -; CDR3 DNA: TGTGCCAGCAGCTTAGGACTAGCGGGGGGTTCCTACGAGCAGTACTTC; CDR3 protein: CASSLGLAGGSYEQYF
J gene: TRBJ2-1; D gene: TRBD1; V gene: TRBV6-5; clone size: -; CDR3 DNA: TGTGCCAGCAGTTACTCGTGGGACAGGGCCTACAATGAGCAGTTCTTC; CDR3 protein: CASSYSWDRAYNEQFF
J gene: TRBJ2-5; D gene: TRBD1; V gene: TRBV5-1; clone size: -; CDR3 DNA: TGCGCCAGCAACCACAGGGGAACCCAAGAGACCCAGTACTTC; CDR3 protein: CASNHRGTQETQYF
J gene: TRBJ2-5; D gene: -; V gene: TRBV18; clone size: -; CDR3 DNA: TGTGCCAGCTCACCACAGGGGCTCCAAGAGACCCAGTACTTC; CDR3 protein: CASSPQGLQETQYF
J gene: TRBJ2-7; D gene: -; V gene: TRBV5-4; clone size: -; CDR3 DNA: TGTGCCAGCAGGGAAGGTGGGGCAGGGCCTTTCTACGAGCAGTACTTC; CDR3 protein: CASREGGAGPFYEQYF
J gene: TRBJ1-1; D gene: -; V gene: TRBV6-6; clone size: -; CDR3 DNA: TGTGCCGTCCAGGGGTGGGGGAACACTGAAGCTTTCTTT; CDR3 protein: CAVQGWGNTEAFF
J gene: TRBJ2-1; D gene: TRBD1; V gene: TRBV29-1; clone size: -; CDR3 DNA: TGCAGCGTTGAGAGTAGGGACAGGGGGATTGCTGAGCAGTTCTTC; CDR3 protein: CSVESRDRGIAEQFF
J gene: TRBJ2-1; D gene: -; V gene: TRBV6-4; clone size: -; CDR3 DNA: TGTGCCAGCAATGTTCTCAGCTCCTACAATGAGCAGTTCTTC; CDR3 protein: CASNVLSSYNEQFF
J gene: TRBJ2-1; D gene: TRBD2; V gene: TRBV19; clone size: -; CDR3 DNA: TGTGCCAGTAGTATATACGGGACTAGCTACAATGAGCAGTTCTTC; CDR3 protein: CASSIYGTSYNEQFF
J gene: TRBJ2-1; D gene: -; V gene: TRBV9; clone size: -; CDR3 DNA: TGTGCCAGCAGCCTAGGGGGCGGGGGGTACAGCTCCTACAATGAGCAGTTCTTC; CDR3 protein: CASSLGGGGYSSYNEQFF
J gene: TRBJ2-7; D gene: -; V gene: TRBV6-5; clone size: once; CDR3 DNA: TGTGCCAGCAGTTACTCGAGGATGGGTTCCGAGCAGTACTTC; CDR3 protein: CASSYSRMGSEQYF
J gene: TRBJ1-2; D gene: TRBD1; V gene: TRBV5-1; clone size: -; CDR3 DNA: TGCGCCAGCAGCTTGGAGGGGGCGGGATATGGCTACACCTTC; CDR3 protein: CASSLEGAGYGYTF
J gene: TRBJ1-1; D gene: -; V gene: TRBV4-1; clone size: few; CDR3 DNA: TGCGCCAGCAGCCAAGATAGACAGTTGAACACTGAAGCTTTCTTT; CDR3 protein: CASSQDRQLNTEAFF
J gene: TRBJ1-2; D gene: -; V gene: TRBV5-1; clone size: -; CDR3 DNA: TGCGCCAGCAGCTTTGATTATGGGGCAAAACGAGGCTACACCTTC; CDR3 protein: CASSFDYGAKRGYTF
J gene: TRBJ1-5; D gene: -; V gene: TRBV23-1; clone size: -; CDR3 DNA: TGCGCCAGCAGACTCAATCTTATCAGCGTATATAGCAATCAGCCCCAGCATTTT; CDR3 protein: CASRLNLISVYSNQPQHF
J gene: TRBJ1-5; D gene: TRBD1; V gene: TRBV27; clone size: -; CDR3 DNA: TGTGCCAGCATAAACCCTCACCCGTCCGGGACAGAGACCCAGCCCCAGCATTTT; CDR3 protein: CASINPHPSGTETQPQHF
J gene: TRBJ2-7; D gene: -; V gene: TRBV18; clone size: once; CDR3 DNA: TGTGCCAGCTCACAAGGACAGAACTACGAGCAGTACTTC; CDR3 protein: CASSQGQNYEQYF
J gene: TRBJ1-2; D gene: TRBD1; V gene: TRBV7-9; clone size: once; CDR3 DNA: TGTTCCAGCAGCACCGGACAGGGGGCCGTTGGCTACACCTTC; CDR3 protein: CSSSTGQGAVGYTF
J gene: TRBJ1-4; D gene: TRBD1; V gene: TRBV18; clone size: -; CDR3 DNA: TGTGCCAGCTCCACCCCAGGACAGGGGAATGAAAAACTGTTTTTT; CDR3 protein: CASSTPGQGNEKLFF
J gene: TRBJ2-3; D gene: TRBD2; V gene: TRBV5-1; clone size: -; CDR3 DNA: TGCGCCAGCAGCTCAGTAGCGGGGGGCCCAGATACGCAGTATTTT; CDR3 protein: CASSSVAGGPDTQYF
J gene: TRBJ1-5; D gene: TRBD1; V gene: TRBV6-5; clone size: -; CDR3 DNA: TGTGCCAGCAGTCACGACAGGGTAGATCAGCCCCAGCATTTT; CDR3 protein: CASSHDRVDQPQHF
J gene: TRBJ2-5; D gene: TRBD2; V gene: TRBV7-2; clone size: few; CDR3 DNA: TGTGCCAGCAGCCCTCACCAGTCGACGGGCGGGGGGTATGAGACCCAGTACTTC; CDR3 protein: CASSPHQSTGGGYETQYF
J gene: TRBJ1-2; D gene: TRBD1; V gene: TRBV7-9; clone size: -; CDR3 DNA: TGTGCCAGCAGCTTAGTACAACAGGGGTTATATGGCTACACCTTC; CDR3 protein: CASSLVQQGLYGYTF
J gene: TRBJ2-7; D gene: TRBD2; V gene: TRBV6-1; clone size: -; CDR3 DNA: TGTGCCAGCAGTGAGAGACTAGCGGGAGGGCCTCGCTCCTACGAGCAGTACTTC; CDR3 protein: CASSERLAGGPRSYEQYF
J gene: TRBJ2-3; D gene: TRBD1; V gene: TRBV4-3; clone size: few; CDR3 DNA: TGCGCCAGCAGCAAAGGCGGGACAGGGCAATCCCATACGCAGTATTTT; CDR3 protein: CASSKGGTGQSHTQYF
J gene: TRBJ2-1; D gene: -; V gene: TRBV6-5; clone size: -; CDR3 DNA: TGTGCCAGCAGTTACACGCAGGGCGGTGAGCAGTTCTTC; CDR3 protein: CASSYTQGGEQFF
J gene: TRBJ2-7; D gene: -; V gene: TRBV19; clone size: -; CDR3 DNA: TGTGCCAGTAGTCCCCGGGCGGGAAAAAAATTTTCCTACGAGCAGTACTTC; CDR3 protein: CASSPRAGKKFSYEQYF
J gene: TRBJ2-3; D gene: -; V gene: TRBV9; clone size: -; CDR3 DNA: TGTGCCAGCAGTTTTGGACGGGGGGCACGACGGGATACGCAGTATTTT; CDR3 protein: CASSFGRGARRDTQYF
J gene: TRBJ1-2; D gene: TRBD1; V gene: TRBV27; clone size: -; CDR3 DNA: TGTGCCAGCAGACAACAGGGGAGGTATGGCTACACCTTC; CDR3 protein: CASRQQGRYGYTF
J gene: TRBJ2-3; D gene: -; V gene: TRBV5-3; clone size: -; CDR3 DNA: TGTGCCAACAGGGGGGGGACTTGGACAGATACGCAGTATTTT; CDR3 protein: CANRGGTWTDTQYF
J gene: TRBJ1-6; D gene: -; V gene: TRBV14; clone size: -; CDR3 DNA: TGTGCCAGCAGCCAAATCGGGGGTTCACCCCTCCACTTT; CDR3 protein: CASSQIGGSPLHF
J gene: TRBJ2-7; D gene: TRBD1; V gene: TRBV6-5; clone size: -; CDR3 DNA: TGTGCCAGCAGCGACAGGGCTTTC; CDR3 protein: CASSDRAF
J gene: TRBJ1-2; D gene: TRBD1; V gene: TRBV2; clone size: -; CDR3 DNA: TGTGCCAGCAGGGGACAGGGTGACTATGGCTACACCTTC; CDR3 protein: CASRGQGDYGYTF